A selection of T cell receptor beta chains follows, all from one sample in a study of neurological immune-mediated disorders. MiXCR was run by TCRdb on the 5' RACE reads, yielding one entry per CDR3 protein. Of 66,000 or so distinct CDR3 sequences listed, around 5.5% were seen once; the top ten hold over 2.5%. Material for sequencing was PBMCs. The receptors shown here come from a woman between 25 and 40 years old with multiple sclerosis. CDR3s leave out the opening cysteine and the closing phenylalanine or tryptophan.

J,V,CDR3
TRBJ1-2,TRBV6-2/TRBV6-3,ASSYSYGDYGYT
TRBJ1-1,TRBV20-1,SARQGDTEAF
TRBJ1-6,TRBV7-9,ASSPGQGYNSPLH
TRBJ1-2,TRBV12-3/TRBV12-4,ASSLRRGVGGYT
TRBJ2-2,TRBV11-2,ASSPGTLGGDTGELF
TRBJ2-1,TRBV5-1,ASHTGTGNNEQF
TRBJ1-1,TRBV28,ATRDAGRNTEAF
TRBJ2-1,TRBV7-9,ASSLAAGAYNEQF
TRBJ2-7,TRBV5-1,ASSLSGGAYEQY
TRBJ2-1,TRBV10-1,ASSASGTSAEQF
TRBJ2-2,TRBV15,ATSRDRNTGELF
TRBJ2-5,TRBV3-1,ASSQVWDTQETQY
TRBJ2-1,TRBV24-1,ATSDLSGVGEQF
TRBJ2-1,TRBV7-2,ASSLVPSGYNEQF
TRBJ2-5,TRBV20-1,SASAGVRQETQY
TRBJ2-1,TRBV20-1,SAQRNEQF
TRBJ1-5,TRBV27,ASSPSGQPQH
TRBJ2-1,TRBV5-1,ASSPLTSNEQF
TRBJ1-4,TRBV25-1,ASSPQGALYLF
TRBJ2-1,TRBV5-6,ASSLGSGGRDEQF
TRBJ1-6,TRBV6-2/TRBV6-3,ASSYVSGSPLH
TRBJ1-6,TRBV19,ASSIEQGSPLH
TRBJ1-4,TRBV5-8,ASSLGTAINEKLF
TRBJ2-1,TRBV20-1,SARARAVRNEQF
TRBJ1-6,TRBV5-1,ASSTKTGVGSPLN
TRBJ1-1,TRBV6-6,ASSSKTGFSEAF
TRBJ1-6,TRBV10-3,AISPGADNSPLH
TRBJ2-3,TRBV7-6,ASSLGTSTDTQY
TRBJ2-1,TRBV27,ASRHSGGSTLYNEQF
TRBJ1-5,TRBV20-1,STTRGPGQPQH
TRBJ2-3,TRBV12-5,ASGLVLTATGTDTQY
TRBJ1-1,TRBV9,ASKRTERTEAF
TRBJ1-1,TRBV20-1,SASRGTNTEAF
TRBJ1-4,TRBV11-2,ASSLSPTQGPL
TRBJ1-2,TRBV20-1,SARLPGTGLYGYT
TRBJ1-6,TRBV10-3,AISGTGGSPLH
TRBJ2-7,TRBV6-5,ASSLSGTSSAYEQY